The subject of this entry is one T cell receptor beta chain. Its antigen is still unknown. This entry belongs to a study of type 1 regulatory T cells. V dropped 2 bases and J dropped 6 bases, with 12 bases sitting between them. Germline CDR1 reads MGHRA; CDR2 reads YSYEKL. This CDR3 has 14 residues. TCRdb independently ran MiXCR on the reads; one entry per CDR3 protein. Of tens of thousands of distinct CDR3 sequences listed, 20% are singletons. Regarding the study as a whole: Type 1 regulatory T cells had a more restricted TCR repertoire than non-type 1 regulatory T cells.

Material for sequencing was cultured type 1 regulatory T (Tr1) cells, either the whole culture or a sorted fraction (not recorded which). The clonotype originates from a human donor in good health. This chain joins TRBV4-1 and TRBJ2-3; D unresolved. CDR3 bases: TGCGCCAGCAGCCAATCGGACGGTACGGATACGCAGTATTTT. It specifies CASSQSDGTDTQYF.